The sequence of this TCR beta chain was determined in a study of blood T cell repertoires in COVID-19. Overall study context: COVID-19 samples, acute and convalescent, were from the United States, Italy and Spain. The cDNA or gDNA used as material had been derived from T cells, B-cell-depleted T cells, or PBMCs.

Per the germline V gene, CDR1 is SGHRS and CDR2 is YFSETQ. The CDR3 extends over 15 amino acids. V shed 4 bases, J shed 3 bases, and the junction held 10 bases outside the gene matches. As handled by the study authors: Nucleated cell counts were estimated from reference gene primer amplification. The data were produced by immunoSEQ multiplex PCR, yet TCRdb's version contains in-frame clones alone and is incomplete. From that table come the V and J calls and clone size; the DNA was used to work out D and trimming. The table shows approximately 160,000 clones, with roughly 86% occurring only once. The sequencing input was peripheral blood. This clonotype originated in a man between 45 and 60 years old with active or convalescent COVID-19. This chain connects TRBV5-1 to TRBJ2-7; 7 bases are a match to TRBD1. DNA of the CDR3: TGCGCCAGCAGCGTAGGAATATCAGGGGGCTACGAGCAGTACTTC. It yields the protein CASSVGISGGYEQYF.